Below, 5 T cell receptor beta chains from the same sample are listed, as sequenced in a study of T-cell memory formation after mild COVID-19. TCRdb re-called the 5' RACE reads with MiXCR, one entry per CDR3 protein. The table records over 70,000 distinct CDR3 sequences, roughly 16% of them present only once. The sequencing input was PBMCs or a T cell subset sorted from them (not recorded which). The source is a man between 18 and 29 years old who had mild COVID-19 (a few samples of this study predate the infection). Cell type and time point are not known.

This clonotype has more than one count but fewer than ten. As DNA, the CDR3 is TGCGCCAGCAGCCAAGATCGCCAGGGTGCCGCCCTGAACACTGAAGCTTTCTTT. Translation gives CASSQDRQGAALNTEAFF. This chain joins TRBV4-1 and TRBJ1-1; maybe TRBD1 (5 bases). Germline loops: CDR1 MGHRA, CDR2 YSYEKL. Deletions cut 0 bases from V and 0 bases from J, with 17 bases between. CDR3 size: 18 residues.

The CDR3 DNA sequence: TGCGCCAGCAGCCAAAACGGACTACGTCCAGATACGCAGTATTTT. This encodes CASSQNGLRPDTQYF. This rearrangement joins TRBV4-1 to TRBJ2-3; D perhaps matches TRBD2 (6 bases). CDR1 is MGHRA, CDR2 YSYEKL, per germline. Deletions cut 2 bases from V and 4 bases from J, with 13 bases between. This CDR3 contains 15 residues.

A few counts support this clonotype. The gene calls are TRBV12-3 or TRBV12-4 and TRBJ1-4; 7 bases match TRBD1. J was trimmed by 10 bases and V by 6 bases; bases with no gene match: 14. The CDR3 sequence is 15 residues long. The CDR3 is CASRLFQGGQGKLFF. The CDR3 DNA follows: TGTGCCAGCAGACTCTTCCAGGGGGGTCAGGGAAAACTGTTTTTT.

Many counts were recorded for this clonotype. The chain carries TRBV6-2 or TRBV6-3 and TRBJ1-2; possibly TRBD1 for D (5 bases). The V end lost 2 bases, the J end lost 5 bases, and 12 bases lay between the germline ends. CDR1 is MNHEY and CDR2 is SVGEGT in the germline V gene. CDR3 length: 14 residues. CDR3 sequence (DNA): TGTGCCAGCAGTTACCCGGGGACGGCTTATGGCTACACCTTC. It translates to CASSYPGTAYGYTF.

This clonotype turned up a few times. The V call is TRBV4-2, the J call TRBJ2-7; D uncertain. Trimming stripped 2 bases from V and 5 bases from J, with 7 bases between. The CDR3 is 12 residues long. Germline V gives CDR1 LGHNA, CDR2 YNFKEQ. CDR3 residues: CASSQPANEQYF. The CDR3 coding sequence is TGTGCCAGCAGCCAACCAGCCAACGAGCAGTACTTC.